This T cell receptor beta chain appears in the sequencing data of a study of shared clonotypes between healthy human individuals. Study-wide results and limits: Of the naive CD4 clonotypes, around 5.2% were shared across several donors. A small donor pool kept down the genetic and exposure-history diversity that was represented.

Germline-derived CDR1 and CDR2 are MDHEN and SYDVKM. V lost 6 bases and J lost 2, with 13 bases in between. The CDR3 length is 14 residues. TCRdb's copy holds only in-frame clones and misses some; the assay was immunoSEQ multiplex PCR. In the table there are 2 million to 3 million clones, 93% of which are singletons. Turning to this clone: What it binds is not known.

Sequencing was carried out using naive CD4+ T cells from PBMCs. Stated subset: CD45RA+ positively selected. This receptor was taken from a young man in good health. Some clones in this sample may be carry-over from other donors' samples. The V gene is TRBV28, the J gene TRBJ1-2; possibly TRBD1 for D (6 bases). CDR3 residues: CASSFTGRNYGYTF. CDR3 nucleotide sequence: TGTGCCAGCAGCTTTACAGGGAGAAACTATGGCTACACCTTC.